The 5 T cell receptor beta chains in this list originate from one sample, sequenced in a study of blood T cell repertoires in COVID-19. Repertoires were generated with immunoSEQ multiplex PCR, while TCRdb's copy carries only in-frame clones and drops some. The sample lists around 40,000 clones, about 88% occurring once. Sequenced material: peripheral blood. All receptors derive from a human donor in a cohort sampled during active COVID-19.

The chain combines TRBV7-9 with TRBJ2-2; TRBD1 is a possible D gene (5 bases). This CDR3 has 16 residues. The V and J ends lost 5 bases and 2 bases respectively, with 15 bases between them. From germline, CDR1 is SEHNR and CDR2 FQNEAQ (reference sequence). The CDR3: CASSASRGFNTGELFF. CDR3 coding DNA: TGTGCCAGCAGCGCTAGTAGGGGATTCAACACCGGGGAGCTGTTTTTT.

The chain joins TRBV6-5 to TRBJ1-1, with 7 bases identical to TRBD1. The J segment lost 4 bases and the V segment lost 8 bases, leaving 10 bases of the junction unmatched. CDR3 length equals 14 residues. Germline V gene sequence: CDR1 MNHEY, CDR2 SVGAGI. The CDR3 here is CASLLKGGLTEAFF. In DNA form, the CDR3 reads TGTGCCAGCCTATTGAAAGGGGGCCTCACTGAAGCTTTCTTT.

The chain couples TRBV19 to TRBJ1-4; 8 bases map to TRBD1. The germline V gene encodes CDR1 LNHDA and CDR2 SQIVND (reference sequence). This CDR3 is 15 amino acids long. Losses at the gene ends were 6 bases for V and 7 bases for J; bases not matched to a gene: 10. The CDR3 DNA reads as TGTGCCAGTAGCTCAAGGACAGGGTCCGGTGAAAAACTGTTTTTT. As protein: CASSSRTGSGEKLFF. The full variable domain, with the rest looked up from reference TRBV19 and TRBJ1-4, is DGGITQSPKYLFRKEGQNVTLSCEQNLNHDAMYWYRQDPGQGLRLIYYSQIVNDFQKGDIAEGYSVSREKKESFPLTVTSAQKNPTAFYLCASSSRTGSGEKLFFGSGTQLSVL.

This chain links TRBV7-2 with TRBJ2-7; perhaps TRBD2 as D (6 bases). This CDR3 has 16 amino acids. V lost 4 bases and J lost 0, with 16 bases in between. Germline CDR1 and CDR2: SGHTA and FQGNSA. DNA for the CDR3: TGTGCCAGCAGCTCTCCTTCTAGCGCAAGCTCCTACGAGCAGTACTTC. This sequence encodes CASSSPSSASSYEQYF.

This chain connects TRBV7-2 to TRBJ2-7; TRBD1 might be the D (5 bases). CDR1 and CDR2 (germline): SGHTA, FQGNSA. The CDR3 runs to 14 residues. The V and J ends lost 1 base and 2 bases respectively, with 9 bases between them. The CDR3 nucleotides are TGTGCCAGCAGCTTAGTACAGGCCCCCTACGAGCAGTACTTC. It translates to CASSLVQAPYEQYF.